This is a list of T cell receptor beta chains from one sample in a study of T-cell memory formation after mild COVID-19. One entry per CDR3 protein, called by TCRdb with MiXCR from the 5' RACE reads. The table has 380,000 or so distinct CDR3 sequences, roughly an eighth seen once. Sequencing was done on a sample of PBMCs or a T cell subset sorted from them (not recorded which). These receptors all stem from a man between 18 and 35 years old who had mild COVID-19 (a few samples of this study predate the infection). Cell type and time point are not known. CDR3s include the opening cysteine and the closing phenylalanine or tryptophan. D genes are given only for firm matches. Rows may omit the clone size; those that give it use once, few, many or a size class.

clone_size,v_call,j_call,d_call,cdr3_aa,cdr3_nt
few,TRBV4-3,TRBJ2-1,TRBD1,CASSQGDRGGDEQFF,TGCGCCAGCAGCCAAGGGGACAGGGGGGGGGATGAGCAGTTCTTC
NA,TRBV12-3/TRBV12-4,TRBJ2-1,NA,CASNSGTGEDNEQFF,TGTGCCAGCAATTCCGGGACCGGCGAGGACAATGAGCAGTTCTTC
few,TRBV6-6,TRBJ2-1,NA,CASSYSYNEQFF,TGTGCCAGCAGTTATTCCTACAATGAGCAGTTCTTC
NA,TRBV7-9,TRBJ2-3,NA,CASSFTGATDTQYF,TGTGCCAGCAGCTTTACGGGGGCCACAGATACGCAGTATTTT
few,TRBV20-1,TRBJ1-6,TRBD1,CSAKDRVAGSGGSPLHF,TGCAGTGCCAAGGACAGGGTGGCGGGATCTGGTGGCTCACCCCTCCACTTT
few,TRBV5-1,TRBJ2-3,TRBD2,CASSYGRSTDTQYF,TGCGCCAGCAGCTACGGGAGGTCGACAGATACGCAGTATTTT
few,TRBV6-2/TRBV6-3,TRBJ1-6,TRBD1,CASSYPGQGENSPLHF,TGTGCCAGCAGTTACCCGGGACAGGGGGAGAATTCACCCCTCCACTTT
NA,TRBV20-1,TRBJ2-1,NA,CSAKFLAASYNEQFF,TGCAGTGCTAAATTCTTAGCGGCCTCCTACAATGAGCAGTTCTTC
few,TRBV7-2,TRBJ2-3,TRBD2,CASSTSGLSTDTQYF,TGTGCCAGCAGCACTAGCGGGCTTAGCACAGATACGCAGTATTTT
NA,TRBV2,TRBJ1-1,NA,CASRPEVYTEAFF,TGTGCCAGCAGACCCGAAGTGTACACTGAAGCTTTCTTT